Detailed here is one T cell receptor beta chain. These data belong to a study of blood T cell repertoires in COVID-19. Study context: COVID-19 samples collected from the United States, Italy and Spain covered acute and convalescent phases. From T cells, B-cell-depleted T cells, or PBMCs came the material, which was cDNA or gDNA.

Generated by immunoSEQ multiplex PCR, the TCRdb table keeps only in-frame clones and is missing some. The sample lists a few hundred thousand clones, 70% to 90% occurring once. In Seattle, patients joined the study during active infection and were tracked longitudinally. With 4 bases removed from V and 7 bases from J, the gap between germline ends came to 20 bases. This CDR3 has 16 amino acids. Germline V lookup: CDR1 MNHEY, CDR2 SMNVEV (reference sequence). V gene TRBV27 combines with J gene TRBJ2-1; weak D call: TRBD2 (5 bases). Sequences were obtained from peripheral blood. This receptor was identified in a woman in her fifties or sixties with COVID-19, enrolled during active disease. This chain's CDR3 is CASSSQHPGLSNEQFF. CDR3 DNA sequence: TGTGCCAGCAGTTCCCAACACCCAGGACTCTCAAATGAGCAGTTCTTC.